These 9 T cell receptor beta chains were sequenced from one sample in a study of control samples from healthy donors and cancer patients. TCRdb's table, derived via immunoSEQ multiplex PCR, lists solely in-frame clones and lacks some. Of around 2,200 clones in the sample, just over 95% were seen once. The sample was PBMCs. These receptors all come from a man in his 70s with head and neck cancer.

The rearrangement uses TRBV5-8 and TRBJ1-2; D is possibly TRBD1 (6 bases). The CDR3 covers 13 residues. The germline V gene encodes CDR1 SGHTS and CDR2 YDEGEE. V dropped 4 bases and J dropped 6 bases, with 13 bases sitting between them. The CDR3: CASSIYNRDGYTF. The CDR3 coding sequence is TGTGCCAGCAGCATATATAACAGGGATGGCTACACCTTC.

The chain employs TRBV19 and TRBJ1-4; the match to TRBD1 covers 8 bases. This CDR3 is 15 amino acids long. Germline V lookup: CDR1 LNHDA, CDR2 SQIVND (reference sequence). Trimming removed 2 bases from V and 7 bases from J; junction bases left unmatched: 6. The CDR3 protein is CASSIRQGLGEKLFF. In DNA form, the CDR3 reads TGTGCCAGTAGTATACGACAGGGGCTGGGTGAAAAACTGTTTTTT.

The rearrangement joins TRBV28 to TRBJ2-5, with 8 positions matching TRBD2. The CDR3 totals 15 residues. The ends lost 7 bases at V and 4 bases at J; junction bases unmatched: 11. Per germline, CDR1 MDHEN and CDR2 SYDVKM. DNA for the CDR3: TGTGCCAGCACCCTCGAGCGGGAGAAGGGAGAGACCCAGTACTTC. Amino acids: CASTLEREKGETQYF.

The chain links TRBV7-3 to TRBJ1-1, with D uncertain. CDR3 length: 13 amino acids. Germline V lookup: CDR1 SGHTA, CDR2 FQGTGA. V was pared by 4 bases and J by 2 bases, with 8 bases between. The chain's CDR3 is CASSYQRNTEAFF. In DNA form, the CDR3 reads TGTGCCAGCAGCTACCAGCGTAACACTGAAGCTTTCTTT.

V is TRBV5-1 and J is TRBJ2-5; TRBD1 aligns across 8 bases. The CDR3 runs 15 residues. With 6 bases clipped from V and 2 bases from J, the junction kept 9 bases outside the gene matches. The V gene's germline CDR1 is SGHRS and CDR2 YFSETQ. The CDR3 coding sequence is TGCGCCAGCACGGACAGGGCCAGGATACAAGAGACCCAGTACTTC. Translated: CASTDRARIQETQYF.

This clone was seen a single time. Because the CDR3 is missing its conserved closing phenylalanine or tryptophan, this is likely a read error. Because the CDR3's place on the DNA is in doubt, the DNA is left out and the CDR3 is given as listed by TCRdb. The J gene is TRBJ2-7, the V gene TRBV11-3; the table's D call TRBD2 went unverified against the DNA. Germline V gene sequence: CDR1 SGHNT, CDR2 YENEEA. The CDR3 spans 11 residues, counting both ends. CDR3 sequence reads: CASSLERLAGC.

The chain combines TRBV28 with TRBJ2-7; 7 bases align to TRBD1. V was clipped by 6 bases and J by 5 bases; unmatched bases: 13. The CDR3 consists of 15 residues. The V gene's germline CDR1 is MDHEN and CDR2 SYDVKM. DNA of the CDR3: TGTGCCAGCAGGATCTCCGGGACAGCGGTCCACGAGCAGTACTTC. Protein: CASRISGTAVHEQYF. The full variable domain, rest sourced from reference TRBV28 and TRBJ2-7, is DVKVTQSSRYLVKRTGEKVFLECVQDMDHENMFWYRQDPGLGLRLIYFSYDVKMKEKGDIPEGYSVSREKKERFSLILESASTNQTSMYLCASRISGTAVHEQYFGPGTRLTVT.

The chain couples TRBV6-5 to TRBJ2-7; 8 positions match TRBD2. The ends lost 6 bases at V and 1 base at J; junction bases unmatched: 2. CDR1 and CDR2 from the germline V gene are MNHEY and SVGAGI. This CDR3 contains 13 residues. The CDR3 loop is CASRVAGSYEQYF. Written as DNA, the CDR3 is TGTGCCAGCAGGGTAGCGGGGTCCTACGAGCAGTACTTC.

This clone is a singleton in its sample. The chain's CDR3 is CASSQAGTGYHNEQFF. Here the CDR3 DNA reads TGTGCCAGCAGCCAAGCCGGGACAGGGTACCACAATGAGCAGTTCTTC. The V gene is TRBV3-1 (or the pseudogene TRBV3-2), the J gene TRBJ2-1; 9 positions match TRBD1. The CDR3 sequence is 16 residues long. With 1 base clipped from V and 5 bases from J, the junction kept 6 bases outside the gene matches. CDR1 is LGHDT and CDR2 is YNNKEL in the germline V gene (reference sequence).